What follows are 29 T cell receptor beta chains derived from one specimen sequenced in a study of PD-L1 blockade in urothelial cancer. Described time point: pretreatment peripheral blood. Method: immunoSEQ multiplex PCR; TCRdb's copy keeps in-frame clones and lacks some. The table includes some 50,000 clones, 70% to 90% detected once. This specimen was PBMCs, taken around atezolizumab (anti-PD-L1) treatment. The receptors here all came from a woman aged 60-75 years with urothelial cancer.

This clone was seen a handful of times. This sequence joins TRBV19 and TRBJ2-5, with 9 positions matching TRBD1. Germline V gene sequence: CDR1 LNHDA, CDR2 SQIVND (reference sequence). The V and J ends lost 6 bases and 4 bases, in that order; junction bases with no gene match: 6. The CDR3 spans 14 residues. CDR3 sequence: CASRAAQGAETQYF. The CDR3 DNA follows: TGTGCCAGTAGGGCGGCACAGGGGGCAGAGACCCAGTACTTC.

This clone was observed a handful of times. The genes are TRBV5-1 and TRBJ2-7; possible D gene TRBD1, 5 bases. The CDR3 sequence is 15 residues long. Trimming took 0 bases from V and 5 from J, leaving 15 bases between them. The germline CDR1 and CDR2 sequences are SGHRS and YFSETQ. CDR3 protein: CASSLATGLRDEQYF. DNA for the CDR3: TGCGCCAGCAGCTTGGCAACAGGCCTAAGGGACGAGCAGTACTTC.

The table lists this clone with a count of one. This sequence joins TRBV28 and TRBJ2-2; the D gene is possibly TRBD1 (5 bases). V gave up 4 bases and J gave up 5 bases, with 8 bases separating them. The length of the CDR3 is 13 residues. From germline, CDR1 is MDHEN and CDR2 SYDVKM. The chain's CDR3 is CASSSAGTGELFF. The CDR3 nucleotides are TGTGCCAGCAGTTCGGCAGGGACCGGGGAGCTGTTTTTT.

A few counts support this clone. The chain employs TRBV15 and TRBJ1-1, with D possibly TRBD1 on 5 matching bases. The length of the CDR3 is 13 residues. CDR1 is LNHNV, CDR2 YYDKDF, per germline (reference sequence). Trimming removed 5 bases at V and 4 bases at J, with 11 bases between. The CDR3 loop reads CATSRRDATEAFF. The CDR3 DNA sequence: TGTGCCACCAGCCGCAGGGATGCCACTGAAGCTTTCTTT.

The chain links TRBV6-5 to TRBJ1-2; TRBD1 matches 8 bases. The V segment lost 5 bases and the J segment 4 bases; nucleotides outside the gene matches: 9. Germline V gene sequence: CDR1 MNHEY, CDR2 SVGAGI. The CDR3 has 15 residues. The CDR3 region is CASSHTGGRGYGYTF. CDR3 nucleotide sequence: TGTGCCAGCAGTCACACAGGGGGTCGGGGCTATGGCTACACCTTC.

V usage is TRBV5-1 and J usage is TRBJ2-7, with TRBD2 matching over 10 bases. This CDR3 region has 13 residues. CDR1 SGHRS and CDR2 YFSETQ come from the germline V gene. With 5 bases clipped from V and 7 bases from J, the junction kept 6 bases outside the gene matches. CDR3 amino acids: CASRAGGPGEQYF. The CDR3 coding sequence is TGCGCCAGCAGAGCGGGAGGGCCGGGGGAGCAGTACTTC.

Only one count was recorded for this clone. This chain joins TRBV27 and TRBJ2-7; no firm D call. The V end was cut by 5 bases, the J end by 0 bases, with 11 bases between. The CDR3 extends over 14 amino acids. The germline gives CDR1 MNHEY, CDR2 SMNVEV (reference sequence). The CDR3 sequence is CASSQYPPSYEQYF. CDR3 nucleotide sequence: TGTGCCAGCAGTCAGTACCCGCCCTCCTACGAGCAGTACTTC.

This clone came up once. The gene calls are TRBV29-1 and TRBJ1-1; D might be TRBD1 (6 bases). V gave up 7 bases and J gave up 1 base, with 10 bases separating them. Germline V gene data show CDR1 as SQVTM and CDR2 as ANQGSEA. The CDR3 spans 12 residues. The CDR3 loop is CSAGHTNTEAFF. CDR3 nucleotides: TGCAGCGCGGGACATACGAACACTGAAGCTTTCTTT.

This rearrangement joins TRBV15 to TRBJ2-3; 9 nucleotides agree with TRBD1. This CDR3 contains 14 residues. J was trimmed by 14 bases and V by 1 base; bases with no gene match: 10. The germline CDR1 and CDR2 sequences are LNHNV and YYDKDF (reference sequence). The CDR3 sequence is CATSRAGPGQGLYF. As DNA, the CDR3 is TGTGCCACCAGCAGAGCGGGACCGGGACAGGGTTTGTATTTT.

The chain joins TRBV6-5 to TRBJ1-2; possible D gene TRBD1, 6 bases. This CDR3 comprises 14 residues. CDR1 is MNHEY, CDR2 SVGAGI, per germline. V shed 5 bases and J shed 4 bases, with 14 bases lying between them. CDR3 nucleotide sequence: TGTGCCAGCAGTAACGGGGGGCTGTCCTATGGCTACACCTTC. Protein: CASSNGGLSYGYTF.

Of note for this clone: At one of its ends the junction is not consistent with the germline gene, which may arise from a read error. V and J are TRBV27 and TRBJ2-7; 7 nucleotides align to TRBD1. CDR3 length: 14 residues. Per the germline V gene, CDR1 is MNHEY and CDR2 is SMNVEV (reference sequence). The DNA of the CDR3 is TGTGCCAGCAGTTTATCCCGACAGGGTACGAGCTTGCACTTC. The encoded protein is CASSLSRQGTSLHF.

The J gene is TRBJ1-1, the V gene TRBV19; TRBD1 agrees at 7 bases. This CDR3 spans 17 amino acids. V shed 7 bases, J shed 1 base, and the junction held 15 bases outside the gene matches. The germline CDR1 and CDR2 sequences are LNHDA and SQIVND (reference sequence). The CDR3 protein is CASTEEGARSGNTEAFF. DNA for the CDR3: TGTGCCAGTACCGAAGAGGGGGCCCGGAGCGGGAACACTGAAGCTTTCTTT.

CDR3 nucleotides: TGTGCCAGCAGCTTAGCGGCCCCGAGCTCCTACGAGCAGTACTTC. Its protein is CASSLAAPSSYEQYF. The V and J genes are TRBV6-5 and TRBJ2-7, with D perhaps matching TRBD2 (6 bases). The V gene lost 6 bases and the J gene lost 0 bases, with 15 bases spanning the gap. The CDR3 loop spans 15 amino acids. Germline V gene lookup returns CDR1 MNHEY and CDR2 SVGAGI.

The chain employs TRBV9 and TRBJ1-4, with D perhaps TRBD1 (5 bases). Germline CDR1 is SGDLS and CDR2 is YYNGEE. The CDR3 runs to 14 residues. Trimming removed 0 bases at V and 8 bases at J, with 11 bases between. The CDR3, as DNA: TGTGCCAGCAGCGTAGACCAGGGTAGAGAAAAACTGTTTTTT. Translated, it gives CASSVDQGREKLFF.

The rearrangement uses TRBV18 and TRBJ2-5; D is unclear. This CDR3 is 13 amino acids long. CDR1 and CDR2 (germline): KGHSH, LQKENI. Trimming shortened V by 3 bases and J by 7 bases, and 12 bases separated the two germline ends. CDR3 nucleotides: TGTGCCAGCTCACCGTCAGCCACGGGGACCCAGTACTTC. Translated, it gives CASSPSATGTQYF.

The chain uses TRBV27 and TRBJ2-2, with 7 bases identical to TRBD1. The CDR3 sequence is 16 residues long. The V gene's germline CDR1 is MNHEY and CDR2 SMNVEV (reference sequence). V shed 7 bases, J shed 4 bases, and the junction held 12 bases outside the gene matches. The CDR3, as DNA: TGTGCCAGCAACTGGGGCCGACAGGGCGGCACCGGGGAGCTGTTTTTT. Translated: CASNWGRQGGTGELFF.

J is TRBJ2-1 and V is TRBV19; D possibly corresponds to TRBD2 (6 bases). This CDR3 comprises 16 residues. CDR1 and CDR2 (germline): LNHDA, SQIVND (reference sequence). V lost 3 bases and J lost 2, with 14 bases in between. The DNA of the CDR3 is TGTGCCAGTAGTATCTCCGGGAGCTCCCCCTACAATGAGCAGTTCTTC. Residues: CASSISGSSPYNEQFF. The full variable domain, with the rest looked up from reference TRBV19 and TRBJ2-1, is DGGITQSPKYLFRKEGQNVTLSCEQNLNHDAMYWYRQDPGQGLRLIYYSQIVNDFQKGDIAEGYSVSREKKESFPLTVTSAQKNPTAFYLCASSISGSSPYNEQFFGPGTRLTVL.

V is TRBV28 and J is TRBJ1-5; 8 nucleotides align to TRBD1. In germline, CDR1 is MDHEN, CDR2 SYDVKM. The ends lost 6 bases at V and 7 bases at J; junction bases unmatched: 2. This CDR3 has 12 residues. The CDR3 spells CASRTGDQPQHF. The CDR3 coding sequence is TGTGCCAGCAGGACAGGGGACCAGCCCCAGCATTTT.

This rearrangement joins TRBV2 to TRBJ2-7, with 8 bases aligning to TRBD2. CDR1 is SNHLY and CDR2 is FYNNEI in the germline V gene. The CDR3 loop spans 16 amino acids. J lost 3 bases, V lost 1 base, and 8 bases had no gene match. The CDR3 DNA sequence: TGTGCCAGCAGTGAAGTCGGGGCGGGGGGCTTCTACGAGCAGTACTTC. Protein sequence: CASSEVGAGGFYEQYF.

This clone was seen just once. The V and J genes are TRBV4-3 and TRBJ2-1, with 7 nucleotides matching TRBD2. V lost 0 bases and J lost 8; bases outside the gene matches: 1. CDR3 length equals 13 residues. CDR1 and CDR2 from the germline V gene are LGHNA and YSLEER. CDR3 sequence: CASSQDRGDEQFF. The CDR3 nucleotides read TGCGCCAGCAGCCAAGATCGGGGGGATGAGCAGTTCTTC.

The V and J genes are TRBV19 and TRBJ2-7, with 10 nucleotides matching TRBD2. V gave up 3 bases and J gave up 3 bases; unmatched junction bases: 5. The CDR3 is made up of 15 amino acids. Germline assignment: CDR1 LNHDA and CDR2 SQIVND (reference sequence). The CDR3 protein is CASSILAGVIYEQYF. The CDR3 coding sequence is TGTGCCAGTAGTATTCTAGCGGGGGTAATCTACGAGCAGTACTTC.

The gene calls are TRBV11-2 and TRBJ2-1, with 12 bases aligning to TRBD2. The J segment lost 3 bases and the V segment lost 5 bases, leaving 14 bases of the junction unmatched. The CDR3 covers 19 residues. Germline assignment: CDR1 SGHAT and CDR2 FQNNGV. The CDR3 DNA follows: TGTGCCAGCAGCCTAAATGGCCAAGGACTAGCGGGAAACTACAATGAGCAGTTCTTC. It specifies CASSLNGQGLAGNYNEQFF.

This clone was counted a few times. The chain has TRBV19 and TRBJ1-2, with TRBD1 identical over 8 bases. The CDR3 length is 15 residues. After removal of 5 bases from V and 2 bases from J, the junction contained 7 bases not matched to a gene. Germline lookup yields CDR1 LNHDA and CDR2 SQIVND (reference sequence). This CDR3 is CASSPRTGRNYGYTF. The CDR3 bases are TGTGCCAGTAGTCCCCGGACAGGGCGAAACTATGGCTACACCTTC.

The chain employs TRBV7-8 and TRBJ1-6; D gene unclear. The CDR3 covers 14 residues. V was cut by 10 bases and J by 6 bases, with 16 bases left in between. CDR1 is SGHVS, CDR2 FQNEAQ, per germline. The CDR3 DNA follows: TGTGCCACAACACGGGGTCTTGGTAATTCACCCCTCCACTTT. Encoded protein: CATTRGLGNSPLHF.

The genes are TRBV5-6 and TRBJ2-1, with 10 bases identical to TRBD2. The CDR3 runs 15 residues. V lost 4 bases, J lost 8 bases, and 9 bases stayed unmatched. Germline lookup yields CDR1 SGHDT and CDR2 YYEEEE. The CDR3 here is CASSLGLAAGDEQFF. The CDR3, as DNA: TGTGCCAGCAGCCTTGGACTAGCGGCCGGGGATGAGCAGTTCTTC.

The V and J genes are TRBV7-8 and TRBJ2-1, with 9 bases aligning to TRBD2. The CDR3 totals 15 residues. V lost 5 bases and J lost 9; bases outside the gene matches: 11. Germline V CDR1 and CDR2: SGHVS, FQNEAQ. CDR3: CASSEGASGIGEQFF. Written as DNA, the CDR3 is TGTGCCAGCAGCGAGGGGGCTAGCGGGATTGGTGAGCAGTTCTTC.

The chain uses TRBV5-1 and TRBJ2-1, with 10 bases identical to TRBD1. The CDR3 totals 17 residues. The trim removed 4 bases at V and 6 bases at J, leaving 13 bases unmatched. Per germline, CDR1 SGHRS and CDR2 YFSETQ. CDR3 amino acids: CASSIPTGTGVGNEQFF. The CDR3 DNA is TGCGCCAGCAGCATACCCACCGGGACAGGGGTGGGCAATGAGCAGTTCTTC.

This clone was observed a few times. V is TRBV7-7 and J is TRBJ2-3; 16 bases are a match to TRBD2. The CDR3 has 17 amino acids. V was pared by 10 bases and J by 2 bases, with 9 bases of the junction left unmatched. Germline V gives CDR1 SSHAT, CDR2 FNYEAQ (reference sequence). The CDR3 bases are TGTGCCAACGTGAGGGGACTAGCGGGAGGGCCCACAGATACGCAGTATTTT. Its protein is CANVRGLAGGPTDTQYF.

The rearrangement uses TRBV5-1 and TRBJ2-2; 7 bases are a match to TRBD2. CDR1 and CDR2 from the germline V gene are SGHRS and YFSETQ. The length of the CDR3 is 17 residues. J lost 5 bases, V lost 0 bases, and 10 bases had no gene match. The CDR3 protein is CASSLGGSGTKTGELFF. CDR3 nucleotides: TGCGCCAGCAGCTTGGGGGGCTCCGGGACTAAGACCGGGGAGCTGTTTTTT.